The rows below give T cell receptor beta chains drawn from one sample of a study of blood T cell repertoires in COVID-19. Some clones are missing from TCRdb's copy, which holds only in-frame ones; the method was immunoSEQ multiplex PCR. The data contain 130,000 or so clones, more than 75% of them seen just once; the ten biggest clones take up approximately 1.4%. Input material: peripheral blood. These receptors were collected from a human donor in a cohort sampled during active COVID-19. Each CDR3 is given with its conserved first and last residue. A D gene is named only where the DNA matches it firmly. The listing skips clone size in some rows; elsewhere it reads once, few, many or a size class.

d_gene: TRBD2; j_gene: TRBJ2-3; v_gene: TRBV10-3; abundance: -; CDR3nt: TGTGCCACAGCCGCCGGGACTAGCGGAGATACGCAGTATTTT; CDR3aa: CATAAGTSGDTQYF
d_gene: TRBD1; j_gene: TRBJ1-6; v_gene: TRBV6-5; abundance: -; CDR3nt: TGTGCCAGCAGGCCCGCGGGAGGACAGGATTCACCCCTCCACTTT; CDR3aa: CASRPAGGQDSPLHF
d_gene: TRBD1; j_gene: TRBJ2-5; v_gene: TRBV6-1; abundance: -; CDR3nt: TGTGCCAGCAGTGAAGCTGGGGCAGGGGGCATCCTGGAGACCCAGTACTTC; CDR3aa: CASSEAGAGGILETQYF
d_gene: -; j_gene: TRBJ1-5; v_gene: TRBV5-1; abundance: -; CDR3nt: TGCGCCAGCAGCTCCGGACAGCCCAATCAGCCCCAGCATTTT; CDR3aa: CASSSGQPNQPQHF
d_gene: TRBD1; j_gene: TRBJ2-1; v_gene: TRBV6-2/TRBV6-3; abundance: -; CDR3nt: TGTGCCAGCAGTTACGTCGTGACAGGGGCAGCGCAAGAGCAGTTCTTC; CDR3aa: CASSYVVTGAAQEQFF
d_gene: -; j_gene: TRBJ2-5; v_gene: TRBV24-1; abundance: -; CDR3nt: TGTGCCACCAGTGATTTGGGGGACATCGAAGAGACCCAGTACTTC; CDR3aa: CATSDLGDIEETQYF
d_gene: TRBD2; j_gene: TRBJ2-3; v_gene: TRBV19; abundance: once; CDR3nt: TGTGCCAGTTCCCGGACTAGCGGATCCTCAGATACGCAGTATTTT; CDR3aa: CASSRTSGSSDTQYF
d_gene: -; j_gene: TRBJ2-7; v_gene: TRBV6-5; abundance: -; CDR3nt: TGTGCCAGCAGTCCAAGACAGTTGTCCTACGAGCAGTACTTC; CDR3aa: CASSPRQLSYEQYF
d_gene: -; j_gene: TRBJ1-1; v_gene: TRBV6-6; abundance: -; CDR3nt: TGTGCCAGCGATCAGGGCGGCACTGAAGCTTTCTTT; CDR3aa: CASDQGGTEAFF
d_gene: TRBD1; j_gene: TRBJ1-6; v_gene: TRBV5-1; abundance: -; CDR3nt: TGCGCCAGCAGCTCAGGGACAGCGAATTCACCCCTCCACTTT; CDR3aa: CASSSGTANSPLHF
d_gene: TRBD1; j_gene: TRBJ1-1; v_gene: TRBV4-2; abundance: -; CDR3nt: TGTGCCAGCAGCCAAGATGAGAAGGGGGCGCGGACTGAAGCTTTCTTT; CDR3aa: CASSQDEKGARTEAFF
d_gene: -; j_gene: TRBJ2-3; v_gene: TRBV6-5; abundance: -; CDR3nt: TGTGCCAGCGGACGGGCTAGCGGCACAGATACGCAGTATTTT; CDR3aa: CASGRASGTDTQYF
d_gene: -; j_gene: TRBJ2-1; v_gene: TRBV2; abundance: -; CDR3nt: TGTGCCAGCAGTCTCTCGGGGGTCTCCTACAATGAGCAGTTCTTC; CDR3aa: CASSLSGVSYNEQFF
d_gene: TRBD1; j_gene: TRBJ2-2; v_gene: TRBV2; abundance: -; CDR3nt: TGTGCCAGCAGTCGGGCCCACAGGGGGCTGACCGGGGAGCTGTTTTTT; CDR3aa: CASSRAHRGLTGELFF
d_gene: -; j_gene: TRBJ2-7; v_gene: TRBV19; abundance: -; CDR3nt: TGTGCCAGTAGTATGGTGGCCCGGGGCTTC; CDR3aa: CASSMVARGF
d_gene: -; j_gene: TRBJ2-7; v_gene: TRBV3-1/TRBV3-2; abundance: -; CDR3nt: TGTGCCAGCAGCCAAGGGAACAGGGAGACCTACGAGCAGTACTTC; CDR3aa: CASSQGNRETYEQYF
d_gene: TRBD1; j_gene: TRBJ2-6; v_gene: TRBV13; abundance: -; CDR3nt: TGTGCCAGCAGTACGCGCCTCCGGGACAGGGAGGGCGGGGCCAACGTCCTGACTTTC; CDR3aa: CASSTRLRDREGGANVLTF
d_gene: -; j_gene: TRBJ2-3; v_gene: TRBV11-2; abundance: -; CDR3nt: TGTGCCAGCAGCCTCCTTAGCAGTGATACGCAGTATTTT; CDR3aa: CASSLLSSDTQYF
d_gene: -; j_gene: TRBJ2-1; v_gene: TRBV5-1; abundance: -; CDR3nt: TGCGCCAGCAGCTTGGTTATCAGTGGGGCAAATGAGCAGTTCTTC; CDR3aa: CASSLVISGANEQFF
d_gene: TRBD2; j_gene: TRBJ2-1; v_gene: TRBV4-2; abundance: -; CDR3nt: TGTGCCAGCAGCCGAGACGCGGGGGATTTAAGCTCCTACAATGAGCAGTTCTTC; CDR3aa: CASSRDAGDLSSYNEQFF
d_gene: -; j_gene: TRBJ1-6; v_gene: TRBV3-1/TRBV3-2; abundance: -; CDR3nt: TGTGCCAGCAGCCAAAATTTAGGAGAAGGTTCACCCCTCCACTTT; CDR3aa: CASSQNLGEGSPLHF
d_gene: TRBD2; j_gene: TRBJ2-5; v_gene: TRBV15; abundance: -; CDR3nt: TGTGCCACCAGCAGAGATAATAGCGGGGGGGAGACCCAGTACTTC; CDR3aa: CATSRDNSGGETQYF